This T cell receptor beta chain stems from a study of metastatic and nonmetastatic thyroid tumors. Not a single patient had been given any form of treatment at any point before undergoing thyroid surgery. CDR3 length equals 15 residues. This clone was seen only a few times. A junction boundary mismatches the germline segment, possibly from a read error. TCRdb reprocessed the PCR reads via MiXCR. The sample gives 13,000 or so clones, approximately 33% of which show up once; roughly 12% is in the top ten. Source material: tumor tissue. This TCR was sampled from a male donor with papillary thyroid cancer or a benign thyroid nodule (not recorded which). Some clones in this sample may be carry-over from other donors' samples. The V call is TRBV12-3 or TRBV12-4, the J call TRBJ1-3; D gene ambiguous. The CDR3 region has the DNA TGTGCCATCACCCTGTTGGGTGGCTCTGGAAACACCATATACTTT. Translating gives CAITLLGGSGNTIYF.